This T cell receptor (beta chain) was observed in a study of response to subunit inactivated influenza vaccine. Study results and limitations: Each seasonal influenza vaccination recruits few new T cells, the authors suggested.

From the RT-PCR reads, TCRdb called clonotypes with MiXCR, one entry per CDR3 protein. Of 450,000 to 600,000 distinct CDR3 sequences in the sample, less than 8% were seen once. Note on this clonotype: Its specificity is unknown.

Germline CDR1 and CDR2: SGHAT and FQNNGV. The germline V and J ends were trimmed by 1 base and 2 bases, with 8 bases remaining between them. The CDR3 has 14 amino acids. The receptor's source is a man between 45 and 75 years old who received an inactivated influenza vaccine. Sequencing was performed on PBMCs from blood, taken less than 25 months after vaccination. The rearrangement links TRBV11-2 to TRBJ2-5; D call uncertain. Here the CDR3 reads CASSLGPIQETQYF. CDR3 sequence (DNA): TGTGCCAGCAGCTTAGGCCCGATACAAGAGACCCAGTACTTC.